Listed here are 30 T cell receptor beta chains from one sample, sequenced in a study of OX40 agonist ivuxolimab in advanced cancers. Data came from immunoSEQ multiplex PCR; TCRdb stores just in-frame clones and leaves some out. The profile shows some 120,000 clones, around 92% of them singletons. The material sequenced was CD4+ or CD8+ T cells sorted from blood, taken in a trial of the OX40 agonist ivuxolimab. The source is an adult with an advanced solid tumor such as melanoma, head and neck, liver or kidney cancer.

The chain is built from TRBV5-6 and TRBJ1-2, with TRBD1 as a possible D gene (6 bases). The CDR3 has 14 residues. Germline CDR1 SGHDT, CDR2 YYEEEE. V was pared by 1 base and J by 8 bases, with 15 bases between. CDR3 nucleotides: TGTGCCAGCAGCTTGAAGGCGGGGGGGCGCGGCTACACCTTC. Translating gives CASSLKAGGRGYTF.

The chain is built from TRBV10-3 and TRBJ2-3; the match to TRBD2 covers 7 bases. The CDR3 runs to 15 residues. Germline CDR1 and CDR2: ENHRY and SYGVKD. The trim removed 7 bases at V and 4 bases at J, leaving 11 bases unmatched. The CDR3 sequence: CAINFPGGGSDTQYF. As DNA, the CDR3 is TGTGCCATCAATTTCCCGGGAGGCGGGTCAGATACGCAGTATTTT.

The rearrangement uses TRBV28 and TRBJ1-2; D call uncertain. The CDR3 spans 12 residues. From germline, CDR1 is MDHEN and CDR2 SYDVKM. V lost 5 bases and J 5 bases, leaving 9 bases between the germline ends. The CDR3 DNA reads TGTGCCAGCAGTGAGGCGGGTTATGGCTACACCTTC. It codes for CASSEAGYGYTF.

The rearrangement joins TRBV11-3 to TRBJ2-7, with D hard to call. The CDR3 loop spans 12 amino acids. Trimming pared 0 bases from V and 3 bases from J, leaving 3 bases between. Germline V gene sequence: CDR1 SGHNT, CDR2 YENEEA. The CDR3 coding sequence is TGTGCCAGCAGCTTAGATCTCTACGAGCAGTACTTC. It yields the protein CASSLDLYEQYF.

This clone has only one observation. The chain joins TRBV18 to TRBJ1-4, with a tentative D call TRBD1 (5 bases). CDR3 size: 15 residues. Germline-derived CDR1 and CDR2 are KGHSH and LQKENI. V was clipped by 1 base and J by 6 bases, with 12 bases between them. This chain's CDR3 is CASSPRQGEDEKLFF. The CDR3 DNA follows: TGTGCCAGCTCACCACGGCAGGGAGAGGATGAAAAACTGTTTTTT.

V gene TRBV19 combines with J gene TRBJ1-1; D is undetermined. The germline V and J ends were trimmed by 2 bases and 13 bases, with 14 bases remaining between them. CDR1 is LNHDA and CDR2 is SQIVND in the germline V gene (reference sequence). There are 12 residues in the CDR3. The CDR3 loop is CASSIIDGLHFF. The CDR3 DNA follows: TGTGCCAGTAGTATAATCGACGGGTTGCATTTCTTT.

The genes are TRBV21-1 and TRBJ1-1. TRBV21-1 is labeled a pseudogene. This CDR3 contains 15 residues. CDR3 region: CASSPLEGENTEAFF. In DNA form, the CDR3 reads TGTGCCAGCAGCCCCCTGGAGGGGGAGAACACTGAAGCTTTCTTT.

V usage is TRBV5-1 and J usage is TRBJ1-2; 10 bases align to TRBD1. CDR1 and CDR2 from the germline V gene are SGHRS and YFSETQ. With 4 bases clipped from V and 8 bases from J, the junction kept 17 bases outside the gene matches. The CDR3 loop spans 17 amino acids. In DNA form, the CDR3 reads TGCGCCAGCAGCGGATCCCGGGACAGGGGCCGGAAAGAAGGCTACACCTTC. Amino acids: CASSGSRDRGRKEGYTF.

The chain couples TRBV18 to TRBJ1-1, with 7 bases fitting TRBD1. V lost 4 bases to trimming and J lost 4 bases; unmatched junction nucleotides: 9. The CDR3 covers 15 residues. The germline gives CDR1 KGHSH, CDR2 LQKENI. CDR3 in amino acids: CASSRQTGWGTEAFF. The CDR3 DNA is TGTGCCAGCTCACGACAGACAGGGTGGGGCACTGAAGCTTTCTTT.

The chain joins TRBV5-6 to TRBJ1-1; tentative D call: TRBD1 (6 bases). The germline gives CDR1 SGHDT, CDR2 YYEEEE. This CDR3 comprises 17 residues. Deletions cut 4 bases from V and 0 bases from J, with 19 bases between. CDR3 bases: TGTGCCAGCAGCGCCGGACAGAGCTGGTTCATGAACACTGAAGCTTTCTTT. Amino acids: CASSAGQSWFMNTEAFF.

The chain has TRBV28 and TRBJ2-4; tentatively, D is TRBD1 or TRBD2 (5 bases each). The V gene lost 2 bases and the J gene lost 3 bases, with 14 bases spanning the gap. Per the germline V gene, CDR1 is MDHEN and CDR2 is SYDVKM. CDR3 size: 16 residues. CDR3 sequence (DNA): TGTGCCAGCAGTTTAGAGAGGGGCGCGGGCAAAAACATTCAGTACTTC. It is translated as CASSLERGAGKNIQYF. The whole variable domain, filled in from reference TRBV28 and TRBJ2-4, reads DVKVTQSSRYLVKRTGEKVFLECVQDMDHENMFWYRQDPGLGLRLIYFSYDVKMKEKGDIPEGYSVSREKKERFSLILESASTNQTSMYLCASSLERGAGKNIQYFGAGTRLSVL.

This chain connects TRBV6-1 to TRBJ2-2; D might be TRBD2 (5 bases). Germline CDR1 MNHNS, CDR2 SASEGT. The CDR3 is 16 amino acids. V gave up 2 bases and J gave up 7 bases, with 17 bases separating them. DNA of the CDR3: TGTGCCAGCAGTGAAATTAGCGTGGTCGTTGGCGGGGAGCTGTTTTTT. Protein sequence: CASSEISVVVGGELFF.

The V call is TRBV5-6, the J call TRBJ1-3; TRBD1 agrees at 9 bases. The CDR3 has 15 residues. After removal of 4 bases from V and 4 bases from J, the junction contained 6 bases not matched to a gene. Germline loops: CDR1 SGHDT, CDR2 YYEEEE. The CDR3 DNA reads TGTGCCAGCAGCCTGACAGGGGGACCGGGAAACACCATATATTTT. Residues: CASSLTGGPGNTIYF.

This sequence joins TRBV29-1 and TRBJ2-6, with D perhaps TRBD2 (6 bases). This CDR3 is built from 15 residues. CDR1 and CDR2 (germline): SQVTM, ANQGSEA. Trimming took off 8 bases at V and 0 bases at J, with 14 bases between the two ends. The CDR3 loop is CSTGTFLSGANVLTF. CDR3 DNA sequence: TGCAGCACCGGGACTTTCCTCTCTGGGGCCAACGTCCTGACTTTC.

The chain links TRBV18 to TRBJ1-1; 7 nucleotides match TRBD1. V was clipped by 3 bases and J by 3 bases; unmatched bases: 7. CDR3 length: 15 residues. Germline V gene lookup returns CDR1 KGHSH and CDR2 LQKENI. CDR3 in DNA: TGTGCCAGCTCACCTCTACAGGGGATGGACACTGAAGCTTTCTTT. This encodes CASSPLQGMDTEAFF.

The CDR3 sequence: CASSLRASVNTEAFF. In DNA, the CDR3 is TGTGCCAGCAGTTTACGCGCCTCCGTCAACACTGAAGCTTTCTTT. The rearrangement joins TRBV28 to TRBJ1-1; the D is unclear. In germline, CDR1 is MDHEN, CDR2 SYDVKM. Trimming shortened V by 2 bases and J by 2 bases, and 12 bases separated the two germline ends. This CDR3 comprises 15 residues.

The chain has TRBV5-1 and TRBJ2-3, with TRBD2 matching 8 bases. The CDR3 totals 16 residues. Germline V lookup: CDR1 SGHRS, CDR2 YFSETQ. After removal of 0 bases from V and 3 bases from J, the junction contained 6 bases not matched to a gene. The CDR3, as DNA: TGCGCCAGCAGCTTGGCGAGCGGGAGCGATACAGATACGCAGTATTTT. This gives the protein CASSLASGSDTDTQYF.

The rearrangement uses TRBV14 and TRBJ2-5; no clear D gene. Looked up from germline, CDR1 is SGHDN and CDR2 is FVKESK. Between the trimmed V and J ends, which lost 1 base and 4 bases, there was a span of 10 bases. The CDR3 runs 14 residues. This CDR3 is CASSQAWLGETQYF. The CDR3 nucleotides read TGTGCCAGCAGCCAAGCTTGGTTAGGAGAGACCCAGTACTTC.

The rearrangement joins TRBV19 to TRBJ1-5; D may be TRBD1 (5 bases). Germline V gene lookup returns CDR1 LNHDA and CDR2 SQIVND (reference sequence). CDR3 length: 16 amino acids. The V end lost 3 bases, the J end lost 6 bases, and 18 bases lay between the germline ends. The CDR3 is CASSMVLGVKSQPQHF. CDR3 DNA: TGTGCCAGTAGTATGGTGTTAGGGGTCAAGAGTCAGCCCCAGCATTTT.

The rearrangement links TRBV6-4 to TRBJ1-1; D unresolved. The V end lost 5 bases, the J end lost 1 base, and 8 bases lay between the germline ends. This CDR3 is 13 amino acids long. Germline CDR1 reads MRHNA; CDR2 reads SNTAGT. The CDR3 DNA is TGTGCCAGCAGTCGACGGTGGAACACTGAAGCTTTCTTT. Translating gives CASSRRWNTEAFF.

The chain has TRBV12-5 and TRBJ2-1; 7 bases are shared with TRBD1. Germline assignment: CDR1 LGHNT and CDR2 FRNRAP. V lost 2 bases, J lost 10 bases, and 14 bases stayed unmatched. This CDR3 spans 16 amino acids. The CDR3 is CASGLIQGTRRIEQFF. The CDR3 region has the DNA TGTGCTAGTGGTTTGATACAGGGGACCCGTCGAATCGAGCAGTTCTTC. Variable domain in full (rest from reference TRBV12-5 and TRBJ2-1): DARVTQTPRHKVTEMGQEVTMRCQPILGHNTVFWYRQTMMQGLELLAYFRNRAPLDDSGMPKDRFSAEMPDATLATLKIQPSEPRDSAVYFCASGLIQGTRRIEQFFGPGTRLTVL.

V and J are TRBV5-1 and TRBJ2-7, with 7 nucleotides matching TRBD1. Germline V gene data show CDR1 as SGHRS and CDR2 as YFSETQ. The CDR3 runs 13 residues. The J segment lost 2 bases and the V segment lost 3 bases, leaving 2 bases of the junction unmatched. The CDR3 DNA follows: TGCGCCAGCAGCTATGACAGGGCCTACGAGCAGTACTTC. Its translation: CASSYDRAYEQYF. Based on the CDR3 plus reference TRBV5-1 and TRBJ2-7, the full variable domain is KAGVTQTPRYLIKTRGQQVTLSCSPISGHRSVSWYQQTPGQGLQFLFEYFSETQRNKGNFPGRFSGRQFSNSRSEMNVSTLELGDSALYLCASSYDRAYEQYFGPGTRLTVT.

The V and J genes are TRBV28 and TRBJ2-7, with 7 bases identical to TRBD2. Germline V gene lookup returns CDR1 MDHEN and CDR2 SYDVKM. The CDR3 runs to 15 residues. With 5 bases clipped from V and 1 base from J, the junction kept 8 bases outside the gene matches. For the CDR3, the DNA is TGTGCCAGCAGTCCTAACCCACTAGCGTCCTACGAGCAGTACTTC. It specifies CASSPNPLASYEQYF.

The rearrangement joins TRBV28 to TRBJ1-1; TRBD1 aligns across 8 bases. From germline, CDR1 is MDHEN and CDR2 SYDVKM. V shed 5 bases, J shed 7 bases, and the junction held 6 bases outside the gene matches. The CDR3 is 13 amino acids. Here the CDR3 reads CASSMPQGVEAFF. Here the CDR3 DNA reads TGTGCCAGCAGTATGCCACAGGGGGTTGAAGCTTTCTTT.

The chain employs TRBV19 and TRBJ2-7; D call uncertain. CDR1 is LNHDA and CDR2 is SQIVND in the germline V gene (reference sequence). V dropped 3 bases and J dropped 0 bases, with 18 bases sitting between them. This CDR3 has 17 amino acids. CDR3 region: CASSIDFFVGSSYEQYF. CDR3 in DNA: TGTGCCAGTAGTATCGATTTTTTCGTGGGAAGCTCCTACGAGCAGTACTTC.

The chain has TRBV28 and TRBJ1-1; no clear D gene. V lost 5 bases and J lost 7, with 11 bases in between. The CDR3 runs 12 residues. Germline CDR1 MDHEN, CDR2 SYDVKM. In nucleotides, the CDR3 is TGTGCCAGCAGTCCCCAATGGGATGAAGCTTTCTTT. It specifies CASSPQWDEAFF.

The chain combines TRBV4-2 with TRBJ2-7; D remains ambiguous. This CDR3 region has 15 residues. Trimming took off 4 bases at V and 0 bases at J, with 13 bases between the two ends. Germline V gene data show CDR1 as LGHNA and CDR2 as YNFKEQ. The CDR3, as DNA: TGTGCCAGCAGCCCCCCCGGAATGGGCTCCTACGAGCAGTACTTC. Encoded protein: CASSPPGMGSYEQYF.

This chain connects TRBV5-4 to TRBJ1-1, with 8 bases matching TRBD1. CDR3 length: 16 amino acids. The V segment lost 4 bases and the J segment 4 bases; nucleotides outside the gene matches: 12. The germline V gene has CDR1 SGHNT and CDR2 YYREEE (reference sequence). The DNA for the CDR3 is TGTGCCAGCAGCGCCGGGACAGGCGGGAGTACCACTGAAGCTTTCTTT. It specifies CASSAGTGGSTTEAFF. Full variable domain (rest looked up from reference TRBV5-4 and TRBJ1-1): ETGVTQSPTHLIKTRGQQVTLRCSSQSGHNTVSWYQQALGQGPQFIFQYYREEENGRGNFPPRFSGLQFPNYSSELNVNALELDDSALYLCASSAGTGGSTTEAFFGQGTRLTVV.

The rearrangement links TRBV9 to TRBJ2-5, with 9 bases identical to TRBD2. V lost 3 bases and J lost 2; bases outside the gene matches: 5. Germline-derived CDR1 and CDR2 are SGDLS and YYNGEE. The CDR3 runs 15 residues. CDR3 region: CASSARLAEQETQYF. The CDR3 region has the DNA TGTGCCAGCAGCGCGAGACTAGCGGAACAAGAGACCCAGTACTTC.

V and J are TRBV5-5 and TRBJ2-1; D not certain. Germline CDR1 reads SGHKS; CDR2 reads YYEKEE (reference sequence). The V gene lost 3 bases and the J gene lost 7 bases, with 17 bases spanning the gap. CDR3 length: 15 amino acids. CDR3 amino acids: CASSSPDSWRNEQFF. CDR3 nucleotides: TGTGCCAGCAGCTCCCCGGATTCCTGGCGGAATGAGCAGTTCTTC.